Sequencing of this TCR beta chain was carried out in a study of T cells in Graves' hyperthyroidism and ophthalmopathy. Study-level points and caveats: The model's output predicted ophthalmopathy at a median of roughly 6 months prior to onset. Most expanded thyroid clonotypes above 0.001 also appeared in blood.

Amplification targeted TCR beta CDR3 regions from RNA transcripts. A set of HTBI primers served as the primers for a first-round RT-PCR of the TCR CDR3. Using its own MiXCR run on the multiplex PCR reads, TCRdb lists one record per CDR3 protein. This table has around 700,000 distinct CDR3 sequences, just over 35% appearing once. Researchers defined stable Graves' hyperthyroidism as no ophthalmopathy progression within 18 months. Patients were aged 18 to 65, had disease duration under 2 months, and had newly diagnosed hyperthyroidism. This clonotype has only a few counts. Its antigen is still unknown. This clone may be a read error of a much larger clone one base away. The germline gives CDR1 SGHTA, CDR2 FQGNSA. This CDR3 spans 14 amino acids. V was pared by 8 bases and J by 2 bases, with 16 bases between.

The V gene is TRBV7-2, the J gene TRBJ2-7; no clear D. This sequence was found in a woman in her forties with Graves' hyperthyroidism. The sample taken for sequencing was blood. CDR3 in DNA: TGTGCCAGCGGCTCCATGGACGGCCCCTACGAGCAGTACTTC. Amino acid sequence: CASGSMDGPYEQYF.